The sequence of this T cell receptor (beta chain) was determined in a study of early T cells in non-severe SARS-CoV-2 infection. Turning to the study itself: Sequencing input comprised bulk RNA from unsorted whole blood; chain pairing was not available.

Trimming removed 2 bases at V and 0 bases at J, with 2 bases between. The CDR3 loop spans 14 amino acids. Per germline, CDR1 MRHNA and CDR2 SNTAGT. One entry per CDR3 protein results from TCRdb running MiXCR on the 5' RACE reads. The data show around 45,000 distinct CDR3 sequences, 3% to 4% seen once. This clonotype was observed at least ten times. The receptor's source is an adult who was a healthcare worker with PCR-confirmed SARS-CoV-2 infection or an uninfected control (not recorded which). The V and J genes are TRBV6-4 and TRBJ2-6; D unclear. Sequencing was carried out using whole blood. CDR3 nucleotide sequence: TGTGCCAGCAGTGACAACTCTGGGGCCAACGTCCTGACTTTC. This encodes CASSDNSGANVLTF.